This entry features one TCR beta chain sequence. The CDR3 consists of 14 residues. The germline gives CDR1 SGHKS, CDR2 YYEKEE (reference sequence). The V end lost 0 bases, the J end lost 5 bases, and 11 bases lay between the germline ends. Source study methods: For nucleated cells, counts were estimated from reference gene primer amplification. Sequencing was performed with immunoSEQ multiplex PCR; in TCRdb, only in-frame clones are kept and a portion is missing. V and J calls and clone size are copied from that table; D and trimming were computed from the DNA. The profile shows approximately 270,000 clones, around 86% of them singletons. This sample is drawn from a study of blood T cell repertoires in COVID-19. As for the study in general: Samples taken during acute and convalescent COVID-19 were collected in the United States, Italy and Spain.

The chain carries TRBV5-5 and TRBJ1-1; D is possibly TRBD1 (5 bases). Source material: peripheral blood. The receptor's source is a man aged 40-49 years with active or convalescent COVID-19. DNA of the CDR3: TGTGCCAGCAGCTTGGGCAGGGTAGGGACTGAAGCTTTCTTT. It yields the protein CASSLGRVGTEAFF.